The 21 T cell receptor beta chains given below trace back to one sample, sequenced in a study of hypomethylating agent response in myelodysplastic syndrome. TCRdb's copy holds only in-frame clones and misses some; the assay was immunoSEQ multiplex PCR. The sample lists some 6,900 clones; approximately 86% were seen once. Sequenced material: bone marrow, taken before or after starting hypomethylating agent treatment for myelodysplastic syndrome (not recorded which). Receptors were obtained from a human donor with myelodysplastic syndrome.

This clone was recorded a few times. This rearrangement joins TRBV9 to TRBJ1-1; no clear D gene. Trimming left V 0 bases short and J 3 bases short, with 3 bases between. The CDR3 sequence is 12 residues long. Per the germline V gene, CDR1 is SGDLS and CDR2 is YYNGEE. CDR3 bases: TGTGCCAGCAGCGTAGGGGACACTGAAGCTTTCTTT. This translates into CASSVGDTEAFF.

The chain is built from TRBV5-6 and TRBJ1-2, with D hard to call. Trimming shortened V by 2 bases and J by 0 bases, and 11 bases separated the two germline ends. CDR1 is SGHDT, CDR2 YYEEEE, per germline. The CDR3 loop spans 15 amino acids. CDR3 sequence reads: CASSFWGPTNYGYTF. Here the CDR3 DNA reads TGTGCCAGCAGCTTTTGGGGTCCTACTAACTATGGCTACACCTTC.

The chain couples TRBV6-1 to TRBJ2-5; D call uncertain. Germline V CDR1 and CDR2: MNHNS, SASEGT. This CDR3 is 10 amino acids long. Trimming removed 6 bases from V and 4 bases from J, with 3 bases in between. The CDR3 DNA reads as TGTGCCAGCAGCGTAGAGACCCAGTACTTC. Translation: CASSVETQYF.

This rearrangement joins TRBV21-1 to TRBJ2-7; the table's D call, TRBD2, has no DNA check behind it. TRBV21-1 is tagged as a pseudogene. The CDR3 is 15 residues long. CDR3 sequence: CASSLRTGSSYEQYF. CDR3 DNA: TGTGCCAGCAGCTTGAGGACGGGAAGCTCCTACGAGCAGTACTTC.

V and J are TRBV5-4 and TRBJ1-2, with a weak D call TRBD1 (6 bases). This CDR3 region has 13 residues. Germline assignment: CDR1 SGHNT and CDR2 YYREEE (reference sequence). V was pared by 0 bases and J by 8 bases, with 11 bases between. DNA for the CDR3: TGTGCCAGCAGCTTGGAAGGGGGGAAAGGCTACACCTTC. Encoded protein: CASSLEGGKGYTF.

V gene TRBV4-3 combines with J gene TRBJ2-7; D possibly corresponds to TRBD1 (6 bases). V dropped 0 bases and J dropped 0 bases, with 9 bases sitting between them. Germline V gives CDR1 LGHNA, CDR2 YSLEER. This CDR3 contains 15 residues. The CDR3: CASSQDWGLSYEQYF. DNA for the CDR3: TGCGCCAGCAGCCAAGATTGGGGGCTCTCCTACGAGCAGTACTTC.

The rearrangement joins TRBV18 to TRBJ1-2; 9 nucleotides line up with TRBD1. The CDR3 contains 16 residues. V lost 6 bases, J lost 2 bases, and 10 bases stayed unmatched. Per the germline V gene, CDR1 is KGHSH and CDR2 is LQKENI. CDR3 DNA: TGTGCCAGCTCCTCCGGAACCGGGACAGGGAACTATGGCTACACCTTC. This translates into CASSSGTGTGNYGYTF.

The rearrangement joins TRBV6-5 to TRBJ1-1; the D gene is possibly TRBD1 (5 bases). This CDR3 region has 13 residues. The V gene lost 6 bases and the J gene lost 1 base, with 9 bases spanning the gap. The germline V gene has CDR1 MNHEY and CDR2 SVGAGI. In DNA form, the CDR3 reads TGTGCCAGCAGCCCAACAGGGAACACTGAAGCTTTCTTT. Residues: CASSPTGNTEAFF.

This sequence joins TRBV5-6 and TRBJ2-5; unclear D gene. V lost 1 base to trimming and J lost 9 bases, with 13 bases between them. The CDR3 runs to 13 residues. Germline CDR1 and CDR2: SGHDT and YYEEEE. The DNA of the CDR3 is TGTGCCAGCAGCTTGTATCAGTTGTGGGCCCAGTACTTC. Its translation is CASSLYQLWAQYF.

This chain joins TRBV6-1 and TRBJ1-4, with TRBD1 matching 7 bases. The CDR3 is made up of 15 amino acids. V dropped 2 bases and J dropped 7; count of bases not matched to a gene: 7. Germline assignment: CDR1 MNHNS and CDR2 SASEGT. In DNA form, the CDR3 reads TGTGCCAGCAGTGAAATGACAGGGCTGGGTGAAAAACTGTTTTTT. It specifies CASSEMTGLGEKLFF.

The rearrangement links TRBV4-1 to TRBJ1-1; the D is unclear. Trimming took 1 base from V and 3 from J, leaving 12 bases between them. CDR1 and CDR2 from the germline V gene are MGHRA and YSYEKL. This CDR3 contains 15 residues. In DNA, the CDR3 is TGCGCCAGCAGCCAAGGGTCATTTGGGGACACTGAAGCTTTCTTT. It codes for CASSQGSFGDTEAFF.

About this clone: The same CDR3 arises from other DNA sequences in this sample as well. CDR3 nucleotides: TGTGCCAGCAGCTCACCTAGCGGGGGGGCTAACTATGGCTACACCTTC. Translation: CASSSPSGGANYGYTF. The rearrangement links TRBV11-2 to TRBJ1-2; D may be TRBD1 (5 bases). The CDR3 is 16 residues long. Germline lookup yields CDR1 SGHAT and CDR2 FQNNGV. V lost 4 bases to trimming and J lost 0 bases, with 15 bases between them.

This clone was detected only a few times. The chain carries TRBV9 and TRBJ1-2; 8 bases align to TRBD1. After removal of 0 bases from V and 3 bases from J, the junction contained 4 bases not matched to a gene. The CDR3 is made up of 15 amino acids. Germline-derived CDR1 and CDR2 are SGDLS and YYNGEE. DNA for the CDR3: TGTGCCAGCAGCGTAGACTGGACAGGGTACTATGGCTACACCTTC. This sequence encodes CASSVDWTGYYGYTF. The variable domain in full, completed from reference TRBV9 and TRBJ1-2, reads DSGVTQTPKHLITATGQRVTLRCSPRSGDLSVYWYQQSLDQGLQFLIQYYNGEERAKGNILERFSAQQFPDLHSELNLSSLELGDSALYFCASSVDWTGYYGYTFGSGTRLTVV.

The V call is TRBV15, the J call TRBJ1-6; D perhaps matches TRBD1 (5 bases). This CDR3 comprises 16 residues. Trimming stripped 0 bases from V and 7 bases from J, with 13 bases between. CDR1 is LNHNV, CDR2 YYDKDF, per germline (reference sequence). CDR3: CATSRDRPGRNSPLHF. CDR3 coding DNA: TGTGCCACCAGCAGAGATCGCCCAGGGAGAAATTCACCCCTCCACTTT.

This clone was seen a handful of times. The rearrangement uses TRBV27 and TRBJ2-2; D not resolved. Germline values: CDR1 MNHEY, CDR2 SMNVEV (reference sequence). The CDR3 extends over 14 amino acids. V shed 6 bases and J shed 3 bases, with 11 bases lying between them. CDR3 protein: CASSPRSYTGELFF. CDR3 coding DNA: TGTGCCAGCAGCCCCAGATCTTACACCGGGGAGCTGTTTTTT.

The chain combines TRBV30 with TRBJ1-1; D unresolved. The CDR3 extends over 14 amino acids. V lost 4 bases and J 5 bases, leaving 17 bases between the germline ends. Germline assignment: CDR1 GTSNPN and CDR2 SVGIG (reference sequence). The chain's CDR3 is CAWTVSPQRTEAFF. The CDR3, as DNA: TGTGCCTGGACGGTCTCTCCCCAGCGGACTGAAGCTTTCTTT.

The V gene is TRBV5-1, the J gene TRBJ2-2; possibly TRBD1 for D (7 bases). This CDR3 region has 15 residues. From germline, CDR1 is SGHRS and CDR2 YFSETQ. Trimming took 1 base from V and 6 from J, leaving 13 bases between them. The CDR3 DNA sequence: TGCGCCAGCAGCTTGAACAGGGGAGGATCCGGGGAGCTGTTTTTT. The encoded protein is CASSLNRGGSGELFF.

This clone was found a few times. The CDR3 sequence: CASSPRAQGGLFF. The CDR3 DNA follows: TGTGCCAGCAGCCCCCGGGCCCAGGGGGGACTGTTTTTT. This chain connects TRBV5-5 to TRBJ1-4; TRBD1 matches 7 bases. The V and J ends lost 4 bases and 13 bases, in that order; junction bases with no gene match: 10. Germline CDR1 reads SGHKS; CDR2 reads YYEKEE (reference sequence). The CDR3 totals 13 residues.

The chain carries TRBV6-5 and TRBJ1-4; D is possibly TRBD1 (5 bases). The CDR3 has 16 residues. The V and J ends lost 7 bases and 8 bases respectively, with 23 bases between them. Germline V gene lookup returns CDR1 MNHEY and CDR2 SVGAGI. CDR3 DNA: TGTGCCAGCACCTACTCGTGGGGCAGATTGAGGGAAAAACTGTTTTTT. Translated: CASTYSWGRLREKLFF.

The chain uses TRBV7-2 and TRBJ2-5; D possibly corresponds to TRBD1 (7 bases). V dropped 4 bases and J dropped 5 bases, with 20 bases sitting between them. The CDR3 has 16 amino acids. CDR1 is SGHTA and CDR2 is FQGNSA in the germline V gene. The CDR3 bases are TGTGCCAGCAGCTCTGGGACTTCCAGGGGGAGGGAGACCCAGTACTTC. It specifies CASSSGTSRGRETQYF.

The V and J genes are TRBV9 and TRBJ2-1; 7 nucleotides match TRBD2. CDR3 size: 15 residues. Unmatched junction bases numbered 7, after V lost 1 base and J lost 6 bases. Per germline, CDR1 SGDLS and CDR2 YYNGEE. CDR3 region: CASSVSGVALNEQFF. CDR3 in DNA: TGTGCCAGCAGCGTAAGCGGGGTTGCCCTCAATGAGCAGTTCTTC.